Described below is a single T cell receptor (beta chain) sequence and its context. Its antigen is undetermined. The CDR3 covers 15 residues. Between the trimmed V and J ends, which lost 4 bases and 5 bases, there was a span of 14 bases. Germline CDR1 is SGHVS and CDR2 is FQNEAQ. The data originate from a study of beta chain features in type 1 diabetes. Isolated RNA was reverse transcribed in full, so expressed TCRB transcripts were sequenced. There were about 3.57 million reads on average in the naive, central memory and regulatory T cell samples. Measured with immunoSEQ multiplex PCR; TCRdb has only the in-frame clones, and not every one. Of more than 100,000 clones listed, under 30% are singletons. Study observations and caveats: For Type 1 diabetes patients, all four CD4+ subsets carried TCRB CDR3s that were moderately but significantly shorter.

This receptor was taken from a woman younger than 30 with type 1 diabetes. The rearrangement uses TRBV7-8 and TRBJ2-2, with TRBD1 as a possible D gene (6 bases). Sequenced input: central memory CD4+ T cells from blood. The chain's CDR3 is CASSWGQLLTGELFF. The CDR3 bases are TGTGCCAGCAGCTGGGGACAACTGCTTACCGGGGAGCTGTTTTTT.